These T cell receptor beta chains were read from a single sample in a study of cytomegalovirus exposure and HLA in healthy donors. Using immunoSEQ multiplex PCR, the repertoire was profiled, and TCRdb retains in-frame clones only, with some absent. The table lists more than 110,000 clones, around 76% of them singletons. Sequenced material: PBMCs. These receptor sequences come from a male donor in good health and CMV-seronegative. The CDR3 runs from the conserved cysteine through the conserved F or W. The order of the fields is V gene, J gene, clone size, D gene, CDR3 protein, CDR3 DNA. The D gene is left open where the match is weak. Only some rows state a clone size, as once, few, many or a class for expanded clones.

>TRBV25-1|TRBJ2-2|NA|TRBD1
CASSTDREANTGELFF
TGTGCCAGCAGTACGGACAGGGAAGCGAACACCGGGGAGCTGTTTTTT
>TRBV6-5|TRBJ1-1|NA|TRBD1
CASSRTGDTEAFF
TGTGCCAGCAGTAGAACAGGGGACACTGAAGCTTTCTTT
>TRBV27|TRBJ1-2|NA|NA
CASRRESYGYTF
TGTGCCAGCAGGAGGGAATCCTATGGCTACACCTTC
>TRBV2|TRBJ1-1|NA|NA
CARIGDRVGFGAEAFF
TGTGCCCGCATAGGGGATAGGGTTGGTTTTGGCGCTGAAGCTTTCTTT
>TRBV18|TRBJ2-5|few|NA
CASSPRQQETQYF
TGTGCCAGCTCACCTAGACAGCAAGAGACCCAGTACTTC
>TRBV29-1|TRBJ2-1|NA|NA
CSVQGASYNERFF
TGCAGCGTGCAAGGGGCTTCCTACAATGAGCGGTTCTTC
>TRBV7-2|TRBJ1-2|NA|TRBD1
CASSPRRGGPYGYTF
TGTGCCAGCAGCCCCAGACGAGGGGGCCCCTATGGCTACACCTTC
>TRBV5-1|TRBJ1-3|NA|NA
CASSLGQASSGNTIYF
TGCGCCAGCAGCTTGGGGCAGGCCAGCTCTGGAAACACCATATATTTT
>TRBV27|TRBJ2-1|few|TRBD2
CASSPRGLAGAHNEQFF
TGTGCCAGCAGCCCAAGGGGGCTAGCGGGGGCACACAATGAGCAGTTCTTC
>TRBV4-3|TRBJ1-2|NA|NA
CASSQETNTNYGYTF
TGCGCCAGCAGCCAAGAGACAAATACTAACTATGGCTACACCTTC
>TRBV7-3|TRBJ2-1|NA|NA
CASSPRLGLDEQFF
TGTGCCAGCAGCCCGCGACTAGGGCTCGATGAGCAGTTCTTC
>TRBV2|TRBJ2-7|NA|TRBD1
CASRRGTGSDEQYF
TGTGCCAGCAGGCGCGGGACAGGGTCCGACGAGCAGTACTTC
>TRBV6-1|TRBJ1-2|few|TRBD1
CASSEAGTGAYGYTF
TGTGCCAGCAGTGAAGCGGGGACAGGGGCTTATGGCTACACCTTC
>TRBV7-9|TRBJ1-4|once|NA
CASSRSRGTSEKLFF
TGTGCCAGCAGCCGGAGTCGGGGTACGTCGGAAAAACTGTTTTTT
>TRBV27|TRBJ1-3|NA|NA
CASSFAGWGNTIYF
TGTGCCAGCAGTTTTGCAGGGTGGGGAAACACCATATATTTT
>TRBV4-1|TRBJ1-4|NA|TRBD1
CASSRDPGQVNEKLFF
TGCGCCAGCAGCCGGGATCCGGGACAGGTTAATGAAAAACTGTTTTTT
>TRBV4-3|TRBJ1-2|NA|TRBD1
CASSRSQGALSYGYTF
TGCGCCAGCAGCCGATCACAGGGGGCGCTTAGCTATGGCTACACCTTC
>TRBV5-1|TRBJ1-1|once|TRBD1
CASRKDRGGTEAFF
TGCGCCAGCAGGAAGGACAGGGGGGGTACTGAAGCTTTCTTT
>TRBV6-5|TRBJ2-7|NA|TRBD1
CASSPSGTGVYEQYF
TGTGCCAGCAGCCCCTCGGGGACAGGGGTCTACGAGCAGTACTTC
>TRBV30|TRBJ1-1|NA|NA
CAWSIRGAMNTEAFF
TGTGCCTGGAGTATCCGTGGGGCCATGAACACTGAAGCTTTCTTT
>TRBV5-1|TRBJ1-2|few|NA
CDSGSKSYYGYTF
TGCGACTCCGGGAGCAAAAGTTACTATGGCTACACCTTC
>TRBV6-5|TRBJ2-7|NA|TRBD2
CASSYSTSDYYEQYF
TGTGCCAGCAGTTACTCGACTAGCGATTACTACGAGCAGTACTTC
>TRBV5-1|TRBJ1-1|few|NA
CASSLVTDTEAFF
TGCGCCAGCAGCTTGGTTACGGACACTGAAGCTTTCTTT
>TRBV13|TRBJ2-1|NA|NA
CASSLGSFYNEQFF
TGTGCCAGCAGCTTAGGTTCCTTTTACAATGAGCAGTTCTTC
>TRBV7-9|TRBJ1-4|NA|NA
CASSRSTENEKLFF
TGTGCCAGCAGCCGATCGACAGAGAATGAAAAACTGTTTTTT
>TRBV5-1|TRBJ2-7|NA|NA
CASSLVAGADREQYF
TGCGCCAGCAGCTTGGTTGCAGGGGCTGACCGCGAGCAGTACTTC
>TRBV19|TRBJ2-3|NA|TRBD2
CASSIRRLAGGSTDTQYF
TGTGCCAGTAGTATACGGCGACTAGCGGGGGGGAGCACAGATACGCAGTATTTT
>TRBV13|TRBJ2-3|NA|NA
CASSLRPRGTQYF
TGTGCCAGCAGCTTACGGCCCAGGGGTACGCAGTATTTT
>TRBV7-3|TRBJ2-3|NA|NA
CASSSVFSTDTQYF
TGTGCCAGCAGCTCGGTGTTTAGTACAGATACGCAGTATTTT
>TRBV4-3|TRBJ2-3|NA|TRBD2
CASSQDPAGGRGADTQYF
TGCGCCAGCAGCCAAGATCCAGCGGGGGGCCGGGGGGCAGATACGCAGTATTTT
>TRBV7-2|TRBJ2-7|NA|TRBD2
CASSFNGGAYEQYF
TGTGCCAGCAGCTTTAACGGGGGGGCCTACGAGCAGTACTTC
>TRBV6-1|TRBJ1-4|NA|NA
CASRIPLVANEKLFF
TGTGCCAGCAGGATCCCGTTAGTAGCTAATGAAAAACTGTTTTTT
>TRBV11-2|TRBJ1-1|NA|NA
CASSLGYLGGNTEAFF
TGTGCCAGCAGCTTAGGTTATCTGGGGGGGAACACTGAAGCTTTCTTT
>TRBV11-2|TRBJ2-7|NA|NA
CASSLWGEVAYEQYF
TGTGCCAGCAGCTTATGGGGGGAGGTAGCCTACGAGCAGTACTTC
>TRBV13|TRBJ2-7|NA|TRBD1
CASSPWGQGAYEQYF
TGTGCCAGCAGCCCCTGGGGACAGGGGGCCTACGAGCAGTACTTC
>TRBV4-1|TRBJ2-7|NA|NA
CASSRPWGDLSYEQYF
TGCGCCAGCAGCCGACCCTGGGGGGACCTTTCCTACGAGCAGTACTTC
>TRBV19|TRBJ1-4|few|NA
CASSISGRVKEKLFF
TGTGCCAGTAGTATATCGGGCAGGGTGAAAGAAAAACTGTTTTTT
>TRBV6-6|TRBJ1-6|once|TRBD1
CASTKGQGASGSPLHF
TGTGCCAGCACCAAGGGACAGGGGGCTTCGGGTTCACCCCTCCACTTT
>TRBV5-4|TRBJ2-2|NA|TRBD2
CASSPWTSGSGELFF
TGTGCCAGCAGCCCGTGGACTAGCGGGAGTGGGGAGCTGTTTTTT
>TRBV13|TRBJ1-3|NA|NA
CASSSGISGNTIYF
TGTGCCAGCAGCTCCGGGATCTCTGGAAACACCATATATTTT
>TRBV19|TRBJ1-5|few|NA
CASSVGADQPQHF
TGTGCCAGTAGTGTAGGGGCAGATCAGCCCCAGCATTTT
>TRBV6-5|TRBJ1-2|once|TRBD1
CASSSPGTGGVYGYTF
TGTGCCAGCAGTTCTCCCGGGACAGGGGGTGTCTATGGCTACACCTTC
>TRBV7-9|TRBJ2-1|NA|TRBD1
CASSWGQGAYNEQFF
TGTGCCAGCAGCTGGGGACAGGGGGCCTACAATGAGCAGTTCTTC
>TRBV6-5|TRBJ1-2|NA|TRBD1
CASSYSQGAYYGYTF
TGTGCCAGCAGTTACTCACAGGGGGCCTACTATGGCTACACCTTC
>TRBV5-6|TRBJ1-5|NA|NA
CASSAAVNSNQPQHF
TGTGCCAGCAGTGCGGCAGTGAATAGCAATCAGCCCCAGCATTTT
>TRBV6-5|TRBJ2-1|NA|NA
CASSYSGVYNEQFF
TGTGCCAGCAGTTACTCCGGAGTCTACAATGAGCAGTTCTTC
>TRBV5-1|TRBJ1-2|NA|NA
CASSPWSPTDSRGYTF
TGCGCCAGCAGCCCCTGGTCCCCGACAGACTCTCGAGGCTACACCTTC
>TRBV4-3|TRBJ2-7|NA|NA
CASSQDRASSYEQYF
TGCGCCAGCAGCCAAGATAGAGCGAGCTCCTACGAGCAGTACTTC